Sequencing of this T cell receptor beta chain was carried out in a study of T cell clonality in common variable immunodeficiency. The study's findings and limits: Compared with controls, CVID subjects had fewer shared TCRbeta clones. CVID subjects showed higher TCRbeta clonality than healthy controls.

V lost 4 bases and J lost 6, with 22 bases in between. CDR1 is MDHEN and CDR2 is SYDVKM in the germline V gene. The CDR3 covers 17 residues. This clone was counted many times. The antigen remains undetermined. The CDR3 end falls 3 residues outside the read, so it is completed with the germline J gene. Clones were read by immunoSEQ multiplex PCR, and TCRdb kept only the in-frame ones, dropping some. The sample contains some 50,000 clones, none of them singletons. The genes are TRBV28 and TRBJ2-1; maybe TRBD1 (6 bases). The material sequenced was peripheral blood mononuclear cells. The TCR sequence derives from a person aged 18-70 years in good health. The sequenced CDR3 bases are TGTGCCAGCAGTTCCTCTACAGGGTATATCGGGGTCAATGAG. Protein sequence: CASSSSTGYIGVNE. The complete CDR3 protein is CASSSSTGYIGVNEQFF.